These 2 T cell receptor beta chains originate from one sample sequenced in a study of immune heterogeneity within non-small cell lung tumors. A first 10-cycle multiplex round used 32 V-gene and 13 J-gene primers on TCR beta CDR3. TCRdb used MiXCR to reprocess the multiplex PCR reads, holding one entry per CDR3 protein. The sample shows approximately 2,000 distinct CDR3 sequences, around 30% of them seen only once. Template material for each sample was 550 to 700 ng of bulk tumor genomic DNA. Several far-apart biopsies were taken per primary tumor during surgery. Enrolled patients presented with newly diagnosed, previously untreated non-small cell lung cancer and underwent curative surgery. Sequenced: lung tumor tissue. The receptor source for this set is a man between 60 and 70 years old with non-small cell lung cancer.

This chain connects TRBV12-3 or TRBV12-4 to TRBJ2-5, with D possibly matching TRBD1 (6 bases). V lost 7 bases and J lost 3, with 15 bases in between. This CDR3 region has 14 residues. The CDR3 protein is CASTSTGREETQYF. The DNA of the CDR3 is TGTGCCAGCACCTCCACAGGGCGTGAAGAGACCCAGTACTTC.

This clonotype is deemed medium-sized (0.01 to 0.1%). This rearrangement joins TRBV28 to TRBJ2-7; weak D call: TRBD2 (6 bases). Between the trimmed V and J ends, which lost 4 bases and 3 bases, there was a span of 13 bases. The CDR3 has 14 amino acids. From germline, CDR1 is MDHEN and CDR2 SYDVKM. The CDR3 here is CASSSWTMGYEQYF. CDR3 bases: TGTGCCAGCAGTTCCTGGACTATGGGCTACGAGCAGTACTTC.